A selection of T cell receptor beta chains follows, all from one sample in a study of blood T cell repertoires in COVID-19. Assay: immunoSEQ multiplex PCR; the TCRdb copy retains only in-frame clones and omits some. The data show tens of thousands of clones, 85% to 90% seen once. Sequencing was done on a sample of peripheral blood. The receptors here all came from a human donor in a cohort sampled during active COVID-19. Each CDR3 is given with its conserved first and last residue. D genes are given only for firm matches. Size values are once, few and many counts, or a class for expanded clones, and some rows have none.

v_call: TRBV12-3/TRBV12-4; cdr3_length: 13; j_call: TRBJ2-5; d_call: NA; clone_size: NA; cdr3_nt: TGTGCCAGCAGTTCAGTAATACAAGAGACCCAGTACTTC; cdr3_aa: CASSSVIQETQYF
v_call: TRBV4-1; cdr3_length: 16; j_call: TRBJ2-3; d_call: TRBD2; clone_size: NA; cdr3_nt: TGCGCCAGCAGCCAAGTCACTAGCGCTAGCACAGATACGCAGTATTTT; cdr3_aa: CASSQVTSASTDTQYF
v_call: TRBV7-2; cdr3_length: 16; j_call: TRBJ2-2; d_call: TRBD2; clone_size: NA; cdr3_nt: TGTGCCAGCAGCTTCAGCCTAGCGGGGGGGACCGGGGAGCTGTTTTTT; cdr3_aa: CASSFSLAGGTGELFF
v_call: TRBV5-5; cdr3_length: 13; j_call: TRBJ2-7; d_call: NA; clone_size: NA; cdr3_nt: TGTGCCAGCAGCTTGGGCGGTTACCACGAGCAGTACTTC; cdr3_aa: CASSLGGYHEQYF
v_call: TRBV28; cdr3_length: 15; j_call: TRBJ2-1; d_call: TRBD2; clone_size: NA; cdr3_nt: TGTGCCAGCAGTCCCCAACTAGCGGGGTACAATGAGCAGTTCTTC; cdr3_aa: CASSPQLAGYNEQFF
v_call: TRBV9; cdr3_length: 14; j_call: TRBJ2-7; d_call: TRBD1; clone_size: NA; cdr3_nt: TGTGCCAGCAGCCGGGGCAGGGGGCTCGACGAGCAGTACTTC; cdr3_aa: CASSRGRGLDEQYF
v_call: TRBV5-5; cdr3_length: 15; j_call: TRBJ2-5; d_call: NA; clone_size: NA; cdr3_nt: TGTGCCAGCAGCCAACCGACAGAGACCCAAGAGACCCAGTACTTC; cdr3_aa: CASSQPTETQETQYF
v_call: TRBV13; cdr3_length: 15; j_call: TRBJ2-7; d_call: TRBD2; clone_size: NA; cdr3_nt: TGTGCCAGCAGCCAGACTAGCGGGAGCTCCTACGAGCAGTACTTC; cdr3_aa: CASSQTSGSSYEQYF
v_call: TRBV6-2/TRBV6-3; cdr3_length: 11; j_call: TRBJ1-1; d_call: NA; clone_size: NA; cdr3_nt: TGTGCCAGCAGTTTTATCACTGAAGCTTTCTTT; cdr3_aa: CASSFITEAFF
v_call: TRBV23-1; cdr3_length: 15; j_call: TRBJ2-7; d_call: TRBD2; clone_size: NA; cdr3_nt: TGCGCCAGCACCCTACTTCCCAGGGACTACTACGAGCAGTACTTC; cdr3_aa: CASTLLPRDYYEQYF
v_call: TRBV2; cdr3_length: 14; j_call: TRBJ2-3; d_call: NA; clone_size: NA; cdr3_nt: TGTGCCAGCATAGCCGGGGATAGCACAGATACGCAGTATTTT; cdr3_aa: CASIAGDSTDTQYF
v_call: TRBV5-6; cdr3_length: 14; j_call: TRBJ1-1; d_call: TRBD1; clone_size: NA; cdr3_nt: TGTGCCAGCAGGCCAACAGGGGACGGAGCTGAAGCTTTCTTT; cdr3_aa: CASRPTGDGAEAFF
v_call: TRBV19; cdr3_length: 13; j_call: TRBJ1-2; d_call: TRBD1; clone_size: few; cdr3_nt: TGTGCCAGGACAGGGCAGTCTATCTATGGCTACACCTTC; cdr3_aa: CARTGQSIYGYTF
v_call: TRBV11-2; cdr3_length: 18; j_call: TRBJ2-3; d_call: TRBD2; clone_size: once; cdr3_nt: TGTGCCAGCAGCTTCCGACTAGCGGGTCCTCAGAGCACAGATACGCAGTATTTT; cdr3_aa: CASSFRLAGPQSTDTQYF
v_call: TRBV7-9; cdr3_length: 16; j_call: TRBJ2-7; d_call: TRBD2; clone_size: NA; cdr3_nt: TGTGCCAGCAGCTCAACCACCGGGACTAGCGGCTACGAGCAGTACTTC; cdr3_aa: CASSSTTGTSGYEQYF
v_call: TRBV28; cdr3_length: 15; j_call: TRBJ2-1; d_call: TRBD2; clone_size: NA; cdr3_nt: TGTGCCAGCAGTTCACTAGCGGGAGCGTACAATGAGCAGTTCTTC; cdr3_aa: CASSSLAGAYNEQFF
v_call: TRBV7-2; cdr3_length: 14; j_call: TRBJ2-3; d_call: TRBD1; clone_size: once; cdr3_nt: TGTGCCAGCAGCCTGGACAGGGCCACAGATACGCAGTATTTT; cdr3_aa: CASSLDRATDTQYF
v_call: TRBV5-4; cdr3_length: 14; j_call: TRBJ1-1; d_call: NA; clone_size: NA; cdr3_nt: TGTGCCAGCAGCTCCCGGGACTTGAACACTGAAGCTTTCTTT; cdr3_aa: CASSSRDLNTEAFF
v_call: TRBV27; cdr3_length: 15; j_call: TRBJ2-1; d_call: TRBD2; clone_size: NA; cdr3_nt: TGTGCCAGCAGTTGGCTAGCGGGGGAACACAATGAGCAGTTCTTC; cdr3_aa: CASSWLAGEHNEQFF
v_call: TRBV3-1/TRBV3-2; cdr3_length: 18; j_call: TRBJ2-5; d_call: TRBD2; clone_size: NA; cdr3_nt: TGTGCCAGCAGCCAAGAAAGTGGGAGCGGGGCGTACCAAGAGACCCAGTACTTC; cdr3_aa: CASSQESGSGAYQETQYF
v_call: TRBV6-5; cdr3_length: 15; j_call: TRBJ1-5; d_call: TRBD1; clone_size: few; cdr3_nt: TGTGCCAGCAGTTACGGGACAGGGGGCAATCAGCCCCAGCATTTT; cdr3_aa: CASSYGTGGNQPQHF
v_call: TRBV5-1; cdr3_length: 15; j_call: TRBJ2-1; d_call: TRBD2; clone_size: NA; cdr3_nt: TGCGCCAGCAGCCTCGACTGGACTAGAAACAATGAGCAGTTCTTC; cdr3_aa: CASSLDWTRNNEQFF
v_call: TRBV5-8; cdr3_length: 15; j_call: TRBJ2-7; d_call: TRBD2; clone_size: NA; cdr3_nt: TGTGCCAGCAGCTTGGCCGGGGGACTACCATACGAGCAGTACTTC; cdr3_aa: CASSLAGGLPYEQYF
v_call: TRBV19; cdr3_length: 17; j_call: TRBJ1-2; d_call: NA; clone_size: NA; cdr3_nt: TGTGCCAGTAGTATAGATGTGCTGGGGCGCTCGGAGTTCGGCTACACCTTC; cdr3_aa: CASSIDVLGRSEFGYTF
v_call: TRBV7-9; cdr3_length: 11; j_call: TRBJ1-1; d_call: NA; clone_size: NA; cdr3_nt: TGTGCCAGCAGTAAACAGCCTGAAGCTTTCTTT; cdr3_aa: CASSKQPEAFF
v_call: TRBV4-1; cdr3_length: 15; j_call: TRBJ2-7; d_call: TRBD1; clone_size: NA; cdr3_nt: TGCGCCAGCAGCCAGGAGGACAGGGGAAACTACGAGCAGTACTTC; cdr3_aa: CASSQEDRGNYEQYF
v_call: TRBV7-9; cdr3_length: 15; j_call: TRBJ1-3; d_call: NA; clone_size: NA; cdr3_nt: TGTGCCAGCAGCTACAACAGGGAGGGGGGAAACACCATATATTTT; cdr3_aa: CASSYNREGGNTIYF
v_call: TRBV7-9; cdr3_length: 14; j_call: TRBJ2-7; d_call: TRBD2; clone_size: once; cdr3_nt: TGTGCCAGCAGCTTGGTAGCGGGCGTCTACGAGCAGTACTTC; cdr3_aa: CASSLVAGVYEQYF
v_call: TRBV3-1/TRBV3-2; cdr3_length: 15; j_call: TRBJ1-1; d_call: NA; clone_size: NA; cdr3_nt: TGTGCCAGCAGCCAAGGGTTTACTATGAACACTGAAGCTTTCTTT; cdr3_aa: CASSQGFTMNTEAFF
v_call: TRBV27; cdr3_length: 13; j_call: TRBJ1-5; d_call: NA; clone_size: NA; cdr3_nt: TGTGCCAGCAGTTTAAGCCCCAGGCAGCCCCAGCATTTT; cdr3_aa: CASSLSPRQPQHF
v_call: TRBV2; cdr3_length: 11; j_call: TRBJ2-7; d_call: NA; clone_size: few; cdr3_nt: TGTGCCAGCAGTGCAGGTTACGAGCAGTACTTC; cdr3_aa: CASSAGYEQYF
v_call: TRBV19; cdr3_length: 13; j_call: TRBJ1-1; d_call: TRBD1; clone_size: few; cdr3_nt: TGTGCCAGTGCCATGACAGGGTGGACTGAAGCTTTCTTT; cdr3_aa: CASAMTGWTEAFF
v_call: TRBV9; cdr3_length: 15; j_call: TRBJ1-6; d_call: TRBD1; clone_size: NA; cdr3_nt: TGTGCCAGCAGCCCCGGGACAGAGCTTAATTCACCCCTCCACTTT; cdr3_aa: CASSPGTELNSPLHF
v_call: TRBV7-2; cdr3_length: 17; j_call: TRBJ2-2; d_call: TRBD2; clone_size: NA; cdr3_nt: TGTGCCAGCAGCTTAGGACTAGCGGGAGGGAACACCGGGGAGCTGTTTTTT; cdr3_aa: CASSLGLAGGNTGELFF
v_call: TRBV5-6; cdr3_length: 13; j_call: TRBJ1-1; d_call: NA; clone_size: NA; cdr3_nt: TGTGCCAGCAGCTTGGGCGGGGTGCCTGAAGCTTTCTTT; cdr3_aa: CASSLGGVPEAFF
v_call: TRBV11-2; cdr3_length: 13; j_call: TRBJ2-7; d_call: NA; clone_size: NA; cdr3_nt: TGTGCCAGCAGTACAGACCTGATCTACGAGCAGTACTTC; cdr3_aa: CASSTDLIYEQYF
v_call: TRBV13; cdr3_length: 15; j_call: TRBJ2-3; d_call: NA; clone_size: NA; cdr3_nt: TGTGCCAGCAGACGTTTTGAGGGCGGCGGAGATACGCAGTATTTT; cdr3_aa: CASRRFEGGGDTQYF
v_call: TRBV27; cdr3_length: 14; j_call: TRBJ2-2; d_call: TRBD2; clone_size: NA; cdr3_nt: TGTGCCAGCAGTTCCCGTGGCGGGAGCAGGGAGCTGTTTTTT; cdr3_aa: CASSSRGGSRELFF
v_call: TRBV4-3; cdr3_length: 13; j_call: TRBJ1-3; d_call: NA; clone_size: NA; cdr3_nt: TGCGCCAGCAGTCCGGACAGTGGAAACACCATATATTTT; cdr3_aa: CASSPDSGNTIYF
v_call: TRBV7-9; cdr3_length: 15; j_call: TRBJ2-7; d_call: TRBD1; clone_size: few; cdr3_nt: TGTGCCAGCAGCCAAGGACAGGGCCCCGGGTACGAGCAGTACTTC; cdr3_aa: CASSQGQGPGYEQYF
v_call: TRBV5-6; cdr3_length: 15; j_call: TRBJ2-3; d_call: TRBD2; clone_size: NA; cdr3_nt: TGTGCCAGCAGCTTGACCAGCGGGGCGGTAGATACGCAGTATTTT; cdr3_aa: CASSLTSGAVDTQYF
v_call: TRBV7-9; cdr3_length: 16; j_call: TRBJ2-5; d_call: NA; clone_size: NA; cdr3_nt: TGTGCCAGCAGCTCGGACCATACAGGGTACCAAGAGACCCAGTACTTC; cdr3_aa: CASSSDHTGYQETQYF
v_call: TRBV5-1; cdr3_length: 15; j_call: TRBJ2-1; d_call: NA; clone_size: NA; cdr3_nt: TGCGCCAGCAGCTTGGCTAGCGCATCCTACAATGAGCAGTTCTTC; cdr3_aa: CASSLASASYNEQFF
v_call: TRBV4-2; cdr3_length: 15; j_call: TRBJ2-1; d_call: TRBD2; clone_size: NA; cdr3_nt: TGTGCCAGCAGCCTGGGACTAGCGGGGGCCAATGAGCAGTTCTTC; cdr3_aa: CASSLGLAGANEQFF
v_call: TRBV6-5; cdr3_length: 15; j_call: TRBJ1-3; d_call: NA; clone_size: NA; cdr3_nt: TGTGCCAGCAGAACCTATACGAGCTCTGGAAACACCATATATTTT; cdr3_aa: CASRTYTSSGNTIYF
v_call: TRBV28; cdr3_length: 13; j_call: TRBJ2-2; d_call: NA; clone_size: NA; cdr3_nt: TGTGCCAGCAGTTTACCCGACAGGGGGGAGCTGTTTTTT; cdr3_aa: CASSLPDRGELFF
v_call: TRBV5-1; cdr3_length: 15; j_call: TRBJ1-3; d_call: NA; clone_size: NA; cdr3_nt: TGCGCCAGCAGCACCTCGGGGGGTTCCGGAAACACCATATATTTT; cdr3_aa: CASSTSGGSGNTIYF
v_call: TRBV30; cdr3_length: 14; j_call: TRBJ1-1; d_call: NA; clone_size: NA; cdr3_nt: TGTGCCTGGAGTGAGGACAGTAGGAACACTGAAGCTTTCTTT; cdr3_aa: CAWSEDSRNTEAFF
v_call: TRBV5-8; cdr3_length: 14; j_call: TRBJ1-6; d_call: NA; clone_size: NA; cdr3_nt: TGTGCCAGCCCACTCCGAGGGTTGGTTTCACCCCTCCACTTT; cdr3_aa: CASPLRGLVSPLHF
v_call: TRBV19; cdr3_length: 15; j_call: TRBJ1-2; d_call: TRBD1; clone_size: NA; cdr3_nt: TGTGCCAGTAGTATCCAGCCGGGACAGCTCTATGGCTACACCTTC; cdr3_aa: CASSIQPGQLYGYTF
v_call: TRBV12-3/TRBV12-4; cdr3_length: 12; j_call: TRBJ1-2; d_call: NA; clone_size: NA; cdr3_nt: TGTGCCAGCAGTTTTCGGAACTATGGCTACACCTTC; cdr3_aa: CASSFRNYGYTF
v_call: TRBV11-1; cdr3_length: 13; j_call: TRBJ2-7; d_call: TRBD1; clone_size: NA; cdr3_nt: TGTGCCAGCAGCCCCACAGGGGAACTCGAGCAGTACTTC; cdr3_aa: CASSPTGELEQYF
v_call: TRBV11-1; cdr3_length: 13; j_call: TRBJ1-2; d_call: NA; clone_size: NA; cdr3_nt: TGTGCCAGCAGACCTTTTTACAGTGACGGCTACACCTTC; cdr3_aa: CASRPFYSDGYTF
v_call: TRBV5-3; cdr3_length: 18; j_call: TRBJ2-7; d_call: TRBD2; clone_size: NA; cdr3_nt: TGTGCCAGAAGCATAGCTTTTTTGGGCGGGAGGCGCTCCTACGAGCAGTACTTC; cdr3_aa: CARSIAFLGGRRSYEQYF
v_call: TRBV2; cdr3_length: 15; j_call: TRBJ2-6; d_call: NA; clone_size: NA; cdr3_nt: TGTGCCAGCAGTGACGACTCATACGGGGCCAACGTCCTGACTTTC; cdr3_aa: CASSDDSYGANVLTF
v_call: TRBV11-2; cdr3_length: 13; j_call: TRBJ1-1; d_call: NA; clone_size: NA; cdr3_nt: TGTGCCAGCAGCTTAGATCAGGGGTTTGAAGCTTTCTTT; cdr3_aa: CASSLDQGFEAFF
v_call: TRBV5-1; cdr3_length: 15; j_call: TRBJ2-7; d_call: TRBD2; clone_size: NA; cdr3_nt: TGCGCCAGCAGCTTAGGTCCAGCGGGAGCTGGCGAGCAGTACTTC; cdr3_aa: CASSLGPAGAGEQYF
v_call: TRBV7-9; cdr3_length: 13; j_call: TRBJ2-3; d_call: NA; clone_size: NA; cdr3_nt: TGTGCCAGCAGCACAGGGATAGTGGATACGCAGTATTTT; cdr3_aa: CASSTGIVDTQYF
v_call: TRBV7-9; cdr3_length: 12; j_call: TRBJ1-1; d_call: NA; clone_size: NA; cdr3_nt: TGTGCCAGCAGCCCTATACTCAGGAAAGCTTTCTTT; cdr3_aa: CASSPILRKAFF